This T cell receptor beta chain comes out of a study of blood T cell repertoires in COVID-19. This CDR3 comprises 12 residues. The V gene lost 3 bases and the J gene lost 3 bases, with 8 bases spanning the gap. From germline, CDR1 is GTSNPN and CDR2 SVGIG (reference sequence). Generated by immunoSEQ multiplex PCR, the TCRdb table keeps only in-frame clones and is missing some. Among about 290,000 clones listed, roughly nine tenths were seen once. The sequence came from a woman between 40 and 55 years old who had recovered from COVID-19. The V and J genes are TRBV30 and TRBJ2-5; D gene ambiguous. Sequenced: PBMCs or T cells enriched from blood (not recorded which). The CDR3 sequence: CAWSQFEETQYF. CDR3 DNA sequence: TGTGCCTGGAGCCAGTTCGAAGAGACCCAGTACTTC.